This TCR beta chain was captured in a study of blood T cells in healthy people across ages. Broader study findings: Any changes in expanded clonotypes were possibly confounded, as donor CMV status remained unknown. Researchers deemed the diversity estimates from one million T cells underestimates.

Trimming removed 0 bases from V and 0 bases from J, with 12 bases in between. The V gene's germline CDR1 is SGHRS and CDR2 YFSETQ. The CDR3 spans 16 residues. Only a few counts were recorded for this clonotype. Its specificity is unknown. The use of a sample-barcoded 5' primer and a J-beta primer mix characterized a second PCR of about 7 to 12 cycles. Each cDNA molecule received a tag from a template-switch adaptor that had 12 random nucleotides. Via MiXCR, TCRdb re-called the 5' RACE reads, giving one row per CDR3 protein. The table has about 640,000 distinct CDR3 sequences, approximately 30% seen once.

This receptor was identified in an elderly woman in good health. The chain joins TRBV5-1 to TRBJ1-1; possible D gene TRBD1, 5 bases. Sequencing was done on a sample of blood. CDR3 bases: TGCGCCAGCAGCTTGGGGCAGGGCACGATGAACACTGAAGCTTTCTTT. Encoded protein: CASSLGQGTMNTEAFF.